The following is a TCR beta chain sequence with its context. Its antigen is unidentified. Each donor had 9 to 10 milliliters of peripheral blood drawn. The sample comes from a study of blood T cells in healthy people across ages. The CDR3 has 15 amino acids. J gave up 8 bases and V 7 bases, and 11 bases lay outside the gene matches. Using a J-beta primer mix together with a sample-barcoded 5' primer, a second PCR was run for about 6 to 11 cycles. TCRdb ran MiXCR on the 5' RACE reads and lists one entry per CDR3 protein. Of roughly 1,800,000 distinct CDR3 sequences in the sample, roughly 50% were seen once. General study points: Donor CMV infection status was unknown, possibly confounding age-related changes in expanded clonotypes. Long-lived donors exceeded aged donors in naive CD4+ cells and diversity. With age, beta diversity per million T cells declined roughly linearly, significantly by approximately 40.

This clonotype was sampled from a woman aged 40 to 55 in good health. Sequenced: blood. The rearrangement links TRBV12-3 or TRBV12-4 to TRBJ1-4; 9 nucleotides align to TRBD1. The chain's CDR3 is CASTKSGTGREKLFF. Written as DNA, the CDR3 is TGTGCCAGCACCAAGTCCGGGACAGGGAGAGAAAAACTGTTTTTT.